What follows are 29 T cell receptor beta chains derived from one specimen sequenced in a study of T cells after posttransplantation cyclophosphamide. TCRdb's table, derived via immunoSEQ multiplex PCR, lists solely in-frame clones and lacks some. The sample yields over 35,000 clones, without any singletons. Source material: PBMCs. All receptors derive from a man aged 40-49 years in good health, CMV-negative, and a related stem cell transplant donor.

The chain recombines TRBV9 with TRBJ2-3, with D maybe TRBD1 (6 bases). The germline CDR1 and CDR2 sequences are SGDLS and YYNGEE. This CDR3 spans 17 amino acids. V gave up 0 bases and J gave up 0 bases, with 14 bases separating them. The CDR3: CASSVGVRGISTDTQYF. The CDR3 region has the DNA TGTGCCAGCAGCGTAGGGGTTAGGGGGATTAGCACAGATACGCAGTATTTT.

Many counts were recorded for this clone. Written as DNA, the CDR3 is TGTGCCAGCAGAGACAGGGGTTACGAGCAGTACGTC. Protein: CASRDRGYEQYV. The rearrangement uses TRBV6-6 and TRBJ2-7; 8 bases agree with TRBD1. Trimming cost V 6 bases and J 4 bases; bases outside gene matches: 2. The CDR3 has 12 amino acids. The germline V gene has CDR1 MNHNY and CDR2 SVGAGI (reference sequence).

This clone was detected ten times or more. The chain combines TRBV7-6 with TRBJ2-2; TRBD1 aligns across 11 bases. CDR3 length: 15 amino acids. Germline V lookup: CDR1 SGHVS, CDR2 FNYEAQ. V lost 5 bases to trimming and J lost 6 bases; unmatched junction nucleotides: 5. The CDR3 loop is CASSIGTGGAGELFF. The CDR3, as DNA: TGTGCCAGCAGCATCGGGACAGGGGGAGCCGGGGAGCTGTTTTTT.

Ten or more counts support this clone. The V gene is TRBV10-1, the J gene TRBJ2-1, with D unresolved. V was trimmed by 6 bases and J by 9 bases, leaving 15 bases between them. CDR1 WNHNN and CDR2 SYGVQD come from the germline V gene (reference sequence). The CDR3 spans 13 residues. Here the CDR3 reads CASSSIAVGEQFF. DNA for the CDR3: TGCGCCAGCAGCTCAATAGCAGTCGGTGAGCAGTTCTTC.

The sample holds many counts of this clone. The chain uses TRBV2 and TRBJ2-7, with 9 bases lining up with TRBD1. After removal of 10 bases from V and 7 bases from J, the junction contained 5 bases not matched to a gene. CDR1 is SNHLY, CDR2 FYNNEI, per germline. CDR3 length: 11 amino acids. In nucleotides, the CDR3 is TGTGCCACCGGGACAGGGTGGGAGCAGTACTTC. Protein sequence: CATGTGWEQYF.

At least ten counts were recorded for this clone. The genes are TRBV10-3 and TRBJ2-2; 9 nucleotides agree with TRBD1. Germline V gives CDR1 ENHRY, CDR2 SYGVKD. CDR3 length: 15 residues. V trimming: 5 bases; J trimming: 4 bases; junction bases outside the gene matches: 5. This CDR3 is CAISSGTGTTGELFF. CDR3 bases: TGTGCCATCAGTTCCGGGACAGGGACCACCGGGGAGCTGTTTTTT.

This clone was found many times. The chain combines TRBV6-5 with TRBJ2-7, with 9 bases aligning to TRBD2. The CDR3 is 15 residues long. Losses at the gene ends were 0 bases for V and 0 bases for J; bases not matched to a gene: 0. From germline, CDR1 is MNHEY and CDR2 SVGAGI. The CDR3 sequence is CASSYSSGSSYEQYV. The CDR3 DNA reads TGTGCCAGCAGTTACTCTAGCGGGAGCTCCTACGAGCAGTACGTC.

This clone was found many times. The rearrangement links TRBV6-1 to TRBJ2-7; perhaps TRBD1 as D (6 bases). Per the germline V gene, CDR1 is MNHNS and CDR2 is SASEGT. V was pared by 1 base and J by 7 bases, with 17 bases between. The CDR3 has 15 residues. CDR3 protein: CASSEDRTDLREQYV. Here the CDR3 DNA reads TGTGCCAGCAGTGAAGACAGGACAGATCTAAGGGAGCAGTACGTC.

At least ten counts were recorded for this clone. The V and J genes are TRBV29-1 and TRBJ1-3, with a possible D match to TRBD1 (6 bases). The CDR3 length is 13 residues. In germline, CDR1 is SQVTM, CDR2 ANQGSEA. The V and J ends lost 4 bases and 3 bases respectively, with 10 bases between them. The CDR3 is CSVVLGGGNTIYF. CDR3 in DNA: TGCAGCGTTGTGTTAGGGGGTGGAAACACCATATATTTT.

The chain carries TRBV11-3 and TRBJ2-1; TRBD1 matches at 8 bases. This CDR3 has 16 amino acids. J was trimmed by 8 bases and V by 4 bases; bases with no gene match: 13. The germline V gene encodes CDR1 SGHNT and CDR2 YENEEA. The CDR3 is CASSSSGQGAKDEQFF. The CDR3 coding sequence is TGTGCCAGCAGCTCATCAGGGCAGGGGGCGAAGGATGAGCAGTTCTTC.

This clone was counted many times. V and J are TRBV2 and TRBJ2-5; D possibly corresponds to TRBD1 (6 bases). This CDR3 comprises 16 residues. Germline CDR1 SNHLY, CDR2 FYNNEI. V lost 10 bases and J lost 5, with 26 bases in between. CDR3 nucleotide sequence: TGTGCCACCAAGCGGACAGCTCTTAATACTGGGGAGACCCAGTACTTC. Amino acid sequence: CATKRTALNTGETQYF.

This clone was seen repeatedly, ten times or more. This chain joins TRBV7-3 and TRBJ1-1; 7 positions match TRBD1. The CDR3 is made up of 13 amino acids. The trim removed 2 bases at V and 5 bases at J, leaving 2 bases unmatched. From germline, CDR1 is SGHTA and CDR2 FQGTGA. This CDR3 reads CASSLDRATEAFF. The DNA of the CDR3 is TGTGCCAGCAGCTTAGACAGGGCGACTGAAGCTTTCTTT.

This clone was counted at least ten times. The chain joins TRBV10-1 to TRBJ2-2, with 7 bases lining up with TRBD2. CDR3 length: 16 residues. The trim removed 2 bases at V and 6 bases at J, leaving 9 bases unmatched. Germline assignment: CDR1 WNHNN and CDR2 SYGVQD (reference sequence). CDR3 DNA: TGCGCCAGCAGTGAGACCGGGCTAGCGGCTCCCGGGGAGCTGTTTTTT. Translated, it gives CASSETGLAAPGELFF.

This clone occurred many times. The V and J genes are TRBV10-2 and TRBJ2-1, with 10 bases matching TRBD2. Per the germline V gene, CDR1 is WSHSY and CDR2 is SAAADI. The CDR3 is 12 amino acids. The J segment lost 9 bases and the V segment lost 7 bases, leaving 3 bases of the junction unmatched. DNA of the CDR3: TGCGCCAGCAATGTAGCGGGAGGTGAGCAGTTCTTC. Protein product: CASNVAGGEQFF.

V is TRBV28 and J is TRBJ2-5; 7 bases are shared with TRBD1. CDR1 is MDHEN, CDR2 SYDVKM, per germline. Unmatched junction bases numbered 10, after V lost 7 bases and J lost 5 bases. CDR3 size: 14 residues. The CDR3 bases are TGTGCCAGCAATCCAGGGGGAGTTTCTGAGACCCAGTACTTC. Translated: CASNPGGVSETQYF.

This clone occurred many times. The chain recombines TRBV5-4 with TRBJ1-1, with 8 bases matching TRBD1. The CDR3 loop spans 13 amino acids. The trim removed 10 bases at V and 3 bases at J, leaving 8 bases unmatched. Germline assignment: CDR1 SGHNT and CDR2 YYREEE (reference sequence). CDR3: CASGAGGYTEAFF. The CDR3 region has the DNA TGTGCCTCCGGGGCAGGGGGCTACACTGAAGCTTTCTTT.

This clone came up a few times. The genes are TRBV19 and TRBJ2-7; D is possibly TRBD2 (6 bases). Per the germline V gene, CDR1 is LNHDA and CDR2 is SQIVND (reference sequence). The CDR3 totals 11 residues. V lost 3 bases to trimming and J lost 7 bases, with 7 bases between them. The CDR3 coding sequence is TGTGCCAGTAGTATCGGAGGGGAGCAGTACTTC. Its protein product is CASSIGGEQYF.

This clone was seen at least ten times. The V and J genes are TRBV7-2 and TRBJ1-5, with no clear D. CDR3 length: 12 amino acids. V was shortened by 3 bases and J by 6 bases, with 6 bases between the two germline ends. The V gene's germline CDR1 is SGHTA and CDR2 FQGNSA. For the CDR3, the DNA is TGTGCCAGCAGCTTCCCCAGTCAGCCCCAGCATTTT. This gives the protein CASSFPSQPQHF.

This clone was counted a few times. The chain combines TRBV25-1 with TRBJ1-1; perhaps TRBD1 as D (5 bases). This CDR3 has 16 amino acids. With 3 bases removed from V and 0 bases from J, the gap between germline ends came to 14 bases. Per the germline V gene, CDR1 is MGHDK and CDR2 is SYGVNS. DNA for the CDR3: TGTGCCAGCAGTGACTCTCCCGGGGGGATGAACACTGAAGCTTTCTTT. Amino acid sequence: CASSDSPGGMNTEAFF.

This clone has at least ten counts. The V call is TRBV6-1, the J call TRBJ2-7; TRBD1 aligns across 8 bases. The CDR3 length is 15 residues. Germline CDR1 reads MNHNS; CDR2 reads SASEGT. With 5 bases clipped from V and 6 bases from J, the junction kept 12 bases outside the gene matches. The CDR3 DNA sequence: TGTGCCAGCAGTCCAGGACAGGGTTTGGTCCCCGAGCAGTACGTC. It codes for CASSPGQGLVPEQYV.

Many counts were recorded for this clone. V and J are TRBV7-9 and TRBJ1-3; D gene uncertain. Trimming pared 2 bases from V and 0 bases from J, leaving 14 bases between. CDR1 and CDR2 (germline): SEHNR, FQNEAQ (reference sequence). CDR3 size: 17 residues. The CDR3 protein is CASSLRSLIDSGNTIYF. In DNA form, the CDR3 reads TGTGCCAGCAGCTTAAGGAGCCTTATCGACTCTGGAAACACCATATATTTT.

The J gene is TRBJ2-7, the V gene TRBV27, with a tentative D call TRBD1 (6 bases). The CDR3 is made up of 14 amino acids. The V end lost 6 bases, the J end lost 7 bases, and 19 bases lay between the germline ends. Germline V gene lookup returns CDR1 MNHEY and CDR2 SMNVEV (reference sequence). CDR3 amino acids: CASRVGTGPGEQYF. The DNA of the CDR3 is TGTGCCAGCAGGGTGGGAACAGGGCCGGGAGAGCAGTACTTC.

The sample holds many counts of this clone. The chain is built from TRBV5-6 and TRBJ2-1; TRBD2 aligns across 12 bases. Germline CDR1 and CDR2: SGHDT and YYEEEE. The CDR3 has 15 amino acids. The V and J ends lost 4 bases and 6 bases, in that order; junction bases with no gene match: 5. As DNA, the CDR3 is TGTGCCAGCAGCCGACTAGCGGGAGCAGGCAATGAGCAGTTCTTC. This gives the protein CASSRLAGAGNEQFF.

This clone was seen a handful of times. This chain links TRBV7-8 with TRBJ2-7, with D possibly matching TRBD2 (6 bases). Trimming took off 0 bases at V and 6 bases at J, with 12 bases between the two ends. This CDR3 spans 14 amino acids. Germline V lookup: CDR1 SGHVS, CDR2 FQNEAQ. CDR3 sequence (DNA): TGTGCCAGCAGCTTAGCTGGGGGGAGTAGCGAGCAGTACTTC. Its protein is CASSLAGGSSEQYF. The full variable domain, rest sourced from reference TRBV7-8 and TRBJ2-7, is GAGVSQSPRYKVAKRGQDVALRCDPISGHVSLFWYQQALGQGPEFLTYFQNEAQLDKSGLPSDRFFAERPEGSVSTLKIQRTQQEDSAVYLCASSLAGGSSEQYFGPGTRLTVT.

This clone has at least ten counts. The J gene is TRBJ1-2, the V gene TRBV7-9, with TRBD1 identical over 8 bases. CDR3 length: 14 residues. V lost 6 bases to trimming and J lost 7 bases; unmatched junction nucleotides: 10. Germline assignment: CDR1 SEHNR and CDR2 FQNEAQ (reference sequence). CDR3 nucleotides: TGTGCCAGCAGTATGGGCGCAGGGGGCCTTGGCTACACCTTC. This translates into CASSMGAGGLGYTF.

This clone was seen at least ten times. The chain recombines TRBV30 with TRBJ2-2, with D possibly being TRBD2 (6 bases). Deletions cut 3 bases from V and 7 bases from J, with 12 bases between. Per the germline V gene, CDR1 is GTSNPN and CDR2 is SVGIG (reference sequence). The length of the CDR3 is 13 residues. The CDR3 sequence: CAWRTRVDGELFF. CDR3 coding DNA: TGTGCCTGGAGGACTAGGGTTGACGGGGAGCTGTTTTTT.

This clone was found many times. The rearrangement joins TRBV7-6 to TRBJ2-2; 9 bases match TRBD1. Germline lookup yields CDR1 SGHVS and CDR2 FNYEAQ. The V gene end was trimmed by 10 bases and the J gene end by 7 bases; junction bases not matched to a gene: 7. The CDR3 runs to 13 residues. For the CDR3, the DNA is TGTGCCACTACCGGGACAGGGTACGGGGAGCTGTTTTTT. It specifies CATTGTGYGELFF.

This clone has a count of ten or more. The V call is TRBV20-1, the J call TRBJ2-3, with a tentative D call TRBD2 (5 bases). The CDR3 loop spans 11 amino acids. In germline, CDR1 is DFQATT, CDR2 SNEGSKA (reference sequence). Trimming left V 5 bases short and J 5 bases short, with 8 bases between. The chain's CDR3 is CSAPRGDTQYF. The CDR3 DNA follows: TGCAGTGCTCCCCGGGGAGATACGCAGTATTTT.

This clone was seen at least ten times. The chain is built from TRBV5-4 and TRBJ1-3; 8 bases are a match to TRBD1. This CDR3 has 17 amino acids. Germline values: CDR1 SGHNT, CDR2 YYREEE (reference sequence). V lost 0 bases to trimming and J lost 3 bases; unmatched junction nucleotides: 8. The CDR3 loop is CASSLALGTGFGNTIYF. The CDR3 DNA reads TGTGCCAGCAGCTTGGCCCTCGGGACAGGCTTTGGAAACACCATATATTTT.